Only a few counts were recorded for the clone carrying this TCR beta chain. Its antigen is as yet unknown. MiXCR was run by TCRdb on the 5' RACE reads, yielding one entry per CDR3 protein. The sample carries around 340,000 distinct CDR3 sequences, around 20% recorded once. This specimen belongs to a study of T-cell memory formation after mild COVID-19. Overall study findings and caveats: Within pre-infection memory, some responding clones were found, suggesting cross-reactive memory joined.

This TCR was sampled from an adult woman who had mild COVID-19 (a few samples of this study predate the infection). Cell type and time point are not known. Specimen: PBMCs or a T cell subset sorted from them (not recorded which).

CDR3 coding DNA: TGTGCCATCAGTGCTGGGGTAGCGGCTATCAATGAGCAGTTCTTC. Its translation: CAISAGVAAINEQFF. This chain joins TRBV10-3 and TRBJ2-1, with D possibly being TRBD2 (6 bases). Germline assignment: CDR1 ENHRY and CDR2 SYGVKD. This CDR3 has 15 amino acids. The V and J ends lost 4 bases and 6 bases respectively, with 16 bases between them.